One sample yielded the 11 T cell receptor beta chains listed below, sequenced in a study of cytomegalovirus exposure and HLA in healthy donors. Using immunoSEQ multiplex PCR, the repertoire was profiled, and TCRdb retains in-frame clones only, with some absent. This table has approximately 130,000 clones, about 85% appearing once. The sequenced sample consisted of PBMCs. Receptors originate from a woman under 40 in good health and CMV-seronegative.

This rearrangement joins TRBV6-6 to TRBJ1-3, with D possibly TRBD1 on 6 matching bases. V gave up 6 bases and J gave up 2 bases, with 14 bases separating them. Per germline, CDR1 MNHNY and CDR2 SVGAGI (reference sequence). The CDR3 runs 15 residues. The CDR3 reads CASRPPGAPGNTIYF. The CDR3 nucleotides are TGTGCCAGCAGACCCCCAGGGGCCCCTGGAAACACCATATATTTT.

This clone has more than one count but fewer than ten. V usage is TRBV2 and J usage is TRBJ1-5; D gene unclear. The CDR3 has 13 residues. Germline CDR1 SNHLY, CDR2 FYNNEI. Trimming cost V 4 bases and J 6 bases, with 10 bases left between them. The CDR3 DNA reads as TGTGCCAGCAGTGGGAGGGAAAGTCAGCCCCAGCATTTT. Protein: CASSGRESQPQHF. The full variable domain, its missing parts supplied by reference TRBV2 and TRBJ1-5, is EPEVTQTPSHQVTQMGQEVILRCVPISNHLYFYWYRQILGQKVEFLVSFYNNEISEKSEIFDDQFSVERPDGSNFTLKIRSTKLEDSAMYFCASSGRESQPQHFGDGTRLSIL.

V is TRBV7-2 and J is TRBJ2-3; maybe TRBD1 (5 bases). The CDR3 extends over 14 amino acids. Germline V gene sequence: CDR1 SGHTA, CDR2 FQGNSA. V shed 4 bases and J shed 1 base, with 9 bases lying between them. This chain's CDR3 is CASSSGAGTDTQYF. The CDR3 coding sequence is TGTGCCAGCAGCTCTGGGGCGGGCACAGATACGCAGTATTTT. Filled out from reference TRBV7-2 and TRBJ2-3, the complete variable domain reads GAGVSQSPSNKVTEKGKDVELRCDPISGHTALYWYRQSLGQGLEFLIYFQGNSAPDKSGLPSDRFSAERTGGSVSTLTIQRTQQEDSAVYLCASSSGAGTDTQYFGPGTRLTVL.

The chain carries TRBV30 and TRBJ1-1; D is unclear. Germline-derived CDR1 and CDR2 are GTSNPN and SVGIG (reference sequence). Trimming stripped 8 bases from V and 2 bases from J, with 15 bases between. The CDR3 runs 13 residues. In DNA, the CDR3 is TGTGCCGACCAACAACAGCCCAACACTGAAGCTTTCTTT. It specifies CADQQQPNTEAFF.

V and J are TRBV5-1 and TRBJ2-3; no clear D gene. Germline-derived CDR1 and CDR2 are SGHRS and YFSETQ. V was shortened by 0 bases and J by 4 bases, with 9 bases between the two germline ends. The CDR3 consists of 14 residues. CDR3 protein: CASSLGAGSDTQYF. CDR3 in DNA: TGCGCCAGCAGCTTGGGGGCAGGTTCAGATACGCAGTATTTT.

V gene TRBV27 combines with J gene TRBJ1-2; a weak D match, TRBD1 (6 bases). There are 18 residues in the CDR3. From germline, CDR1 is MNHEY and CDR2 SMNVEV (reference sequence). Between the trimmed V and J ends, which lost 1 base and 0 bases, there was a span of 18 bases. The CDR3 sequence: CASSLLGSGAGANYGYTF. CDR3 coding DNA: TGTGCCAGCAGTTTATTGGGGTCAGGGGCAGGAGCTAACTATGGCTACACCTTC.

The chain links TRBV9 to TRBJ1-2; TRBD1 aligns across 7 bases. V gave up 4 bases and J gave up 0 bases; unmatched junction bases: 9. Germline V lookup: CDR1 SGDLS, CDR2 YYNGEE. The CDR3 sequence is 16 residues long. The CDR3: CASSTRTGATNYGYTF. The CDR3 DNA sequence: TGTGCCAGCAGCACCCGGACAGGCGCTACTAACTATGGCTACACCTTC.

The chain carries TRBV11-2 and TRBJ2-5; a weak D match, TRBD1 (6 bases). The CDR3 has 17 residues. V was cut by 4 bases and J by 2 bases, with 20 bases left in between. The germline gives CDR1 SGHAT, CDR2 FQNNGV. CDR3 sequence: CASSSPYGGYLQETQYF. The CDR3 coding sequence is TGTGCCAGCAGCTCCCCATATGGGGGCTACCTACAAGAGACCCAGTACTTC.

This chain joins TRBV19 and TRBJ1-4; the D gene is possibly TRBD1 (5 bases). The CDR3 spans 14 residues. Germline CDR1 LNHDA, CDR2 SQIVND (reference sequence). The V and J ends lost 4 bases and 8 bases respectively, with 14 bases between them. The chain's CDR3 is CASSTDRRGEKLFF. The CDR3, as DNA: TGTGCCAGTAGTACGGACCGCCGGGGGGAAAAACTGTTTTTT.

The genes are TRBV5-8 and TRBJ1-5; no reliable D call. The CDR3 runs 15 residues. In germline, CDR1 is SGHTS, CDR2 YDEGEE. V dropped 1 base and J dropped 4 bases, with 12 bases sitting between them. CDR3 bases: TGTGCCAGCAGCTTGACGGGGTTAAGGAATCAGCCCCAGCATTTT. It yields the protein CASSLTGLRNQPQHF.

The V and J genes are TRBV7-2 and TRBJ2-3; 13 nucleotides align to TRBD2. The CDR3 loop spans 18 amino acids. Germline CDR1 is SGHTA and CDR2 is FQGNSA. V shed 0 bases, J shed 6 bases, and the junction held 9 bases outside the gene matches. CDR3: CASSLAGTSGGAPDTQYF. CDR3 DNA: TGTGCCAGCAGCTTAGCTGGTACTAGCGGGGGGGCACCCGATACGCAGTATTTT.